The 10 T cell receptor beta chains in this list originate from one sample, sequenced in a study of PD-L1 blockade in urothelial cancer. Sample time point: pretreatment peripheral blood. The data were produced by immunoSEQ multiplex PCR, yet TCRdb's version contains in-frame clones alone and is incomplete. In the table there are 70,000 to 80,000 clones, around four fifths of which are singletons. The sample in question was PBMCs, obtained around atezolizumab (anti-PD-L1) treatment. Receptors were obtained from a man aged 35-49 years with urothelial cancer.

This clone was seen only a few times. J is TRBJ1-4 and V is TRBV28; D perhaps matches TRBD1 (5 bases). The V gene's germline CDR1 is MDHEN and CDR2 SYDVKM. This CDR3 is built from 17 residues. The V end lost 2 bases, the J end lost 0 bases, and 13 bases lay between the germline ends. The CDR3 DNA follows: TGTGCCAGCAGTTTAGGGGGGACCAGGGCAACTAATGAAAAACTGTTTTTT. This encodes CASSLGGTRATNEKLFF.

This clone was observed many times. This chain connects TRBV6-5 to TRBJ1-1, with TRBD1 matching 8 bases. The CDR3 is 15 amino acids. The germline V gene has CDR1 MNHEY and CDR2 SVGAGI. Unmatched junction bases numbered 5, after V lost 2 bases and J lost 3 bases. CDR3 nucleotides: TGTGCCAGCAGTTACGAGCAGGGGGCTTACACTGAAGCTTTCTTT. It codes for CASSYEQGAYTEAFF.

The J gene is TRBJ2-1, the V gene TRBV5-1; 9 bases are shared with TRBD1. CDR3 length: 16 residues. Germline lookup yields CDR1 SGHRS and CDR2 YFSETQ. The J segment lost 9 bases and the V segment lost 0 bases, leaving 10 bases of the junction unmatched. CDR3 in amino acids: CASSLVLQGAGGEQFF. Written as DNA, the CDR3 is TGCGCCAGCAGCTTGGTCTTACAGGGGGCTGGGGGTGAGCAGTTCTTC.

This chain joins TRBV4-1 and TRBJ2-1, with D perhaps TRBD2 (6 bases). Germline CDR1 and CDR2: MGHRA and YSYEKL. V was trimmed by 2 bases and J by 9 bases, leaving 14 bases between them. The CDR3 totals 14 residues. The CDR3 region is CASSQPGVKGEQFF. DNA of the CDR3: TGCGCCAGCAGCCAACCGGGAGTTAAGGGTGAGCAGTTCTTC.

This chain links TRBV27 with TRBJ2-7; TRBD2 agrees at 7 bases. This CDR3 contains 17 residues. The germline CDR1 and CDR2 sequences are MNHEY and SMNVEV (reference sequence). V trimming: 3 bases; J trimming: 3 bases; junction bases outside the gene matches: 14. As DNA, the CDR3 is TGTGCCAGCAGTTTCCGGGACCCCCGGGGGGTATTCTACGAGCAGTACTTC. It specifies CASSFRDPRGVFYEQYF.

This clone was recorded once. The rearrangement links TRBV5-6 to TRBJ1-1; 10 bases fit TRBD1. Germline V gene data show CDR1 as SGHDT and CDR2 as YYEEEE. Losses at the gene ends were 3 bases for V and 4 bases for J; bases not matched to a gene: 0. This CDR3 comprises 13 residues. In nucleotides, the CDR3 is TGTGCCAGCAGCTGGACAGGGGGCACTGAAGCTTTCTTT. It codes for CASSWTGGTEAFF.

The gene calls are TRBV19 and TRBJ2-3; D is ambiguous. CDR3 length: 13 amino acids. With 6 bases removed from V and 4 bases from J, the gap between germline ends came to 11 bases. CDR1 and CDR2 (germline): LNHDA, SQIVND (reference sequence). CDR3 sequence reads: CASSPAAADTQYF. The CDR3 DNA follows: TGTGCCAGTAGCCCCGCCGCGGCAGATACGCAGTATTTT.

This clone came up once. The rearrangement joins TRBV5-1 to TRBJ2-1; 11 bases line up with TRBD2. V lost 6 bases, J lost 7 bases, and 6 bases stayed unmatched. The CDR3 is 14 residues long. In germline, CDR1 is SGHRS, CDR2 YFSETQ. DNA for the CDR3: TGCGCCAGCACCGTACTAGCGGGAGTTAATGAGCAGTTCTTC. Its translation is CASTVLAGVNEQFF.

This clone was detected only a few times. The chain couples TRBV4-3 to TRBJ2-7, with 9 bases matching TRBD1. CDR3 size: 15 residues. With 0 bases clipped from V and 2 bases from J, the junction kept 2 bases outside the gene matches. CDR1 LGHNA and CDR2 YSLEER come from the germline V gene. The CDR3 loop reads CASSQEQGATYEQYF. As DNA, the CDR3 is TGCGCCAGCAGCCAAGAACAGGGGGCGACCTACGAGCAGTACTTC.

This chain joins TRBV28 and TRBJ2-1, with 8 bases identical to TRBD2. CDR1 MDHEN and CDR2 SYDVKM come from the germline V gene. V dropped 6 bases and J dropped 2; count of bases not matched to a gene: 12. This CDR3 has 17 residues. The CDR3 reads CASSRGGRGRTYNEQFF. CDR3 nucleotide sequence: TGTGCCAGCAGCCGGGGGGGTCGGGGGAGAACCTACAATGAGCAGTTCTTC.